Each of the 18 T cell receptor beta chains below was sequenced from the same sample in a study of OX40 agonist ivuxolimab in advanced cancers. Data came from immunoSEQ multiplex PCR; TCRdb stores just in-frame clones and leaves some out. The table has 44,000 or so clones, roughly 91% seen once; the top ten hold about 20%. The sample here was CD4+ or CD8+ T cells sorted from blood, taken in a trial of the OX40 agonist ivuxolimab. These receptor sequences come from an adult with an advanced solid tumor such as melanoma, head and neck, liver or kidney cancer.

This rearrangement joins TRBV7-6 to TRBJ1-1; D is undetermined. Trimming removed 6 bases from V and 6 bases from J, with 20 bases in between. The CDR3 has 15 amino acids. Germline-derived CDR1 and CDR2 are SGHVS and FNYEAQ. In nucleotides, the CDR3 is TGTGCCAGCAGTCCCCCAGGACGGGAGGCGGCTGAAGCTTTCTTT. The encoded protein is CASSPPGREAAEAFF.

The rearrangement uses TRBV6-1 and TRBJ1-3, with unresolved D. The germline CDR1 and CDR2 sequences are MNHNS and SASEGT. This CDR3 contains 14 residues. V lost 4 bases to trimming and J lost 4 bases, with 11 bases between them. The CDR3 region has the DNA TGTGCCAGCAGTGGCCTAGGGTTCGGAAACACCATATATTTT. Translation: CASSGLGFGNTIYF.

V gene TRBV18 combines with J gene TRBJ1-1; 8 nucleotides align to TRBD1. Germline CDR1 reads KGHSH; CDR2 reads LQKENI. V dropped 6 bases and J dropped 0; count of bases not matched to a gene: 6. CDR3 size: 15 residues. The CDR3 DNA is TGTGCCAGCTCCCAACAGGGGGGGGTGAACACTGAAGCTTTCTTT. This encodes CASSQQGGVNTEAFF.

V and J are TRBV11-1 and TRBJ1-1; D call uncertain. V shed 6 bases and J shed 3 bases, with 8 bases lying between them. CDR3 length: 12 amino acids. The germline V gene encodes CDR1 SGHAT and CDR2 FQDESV (reference sequence). CDR3 sequence reads: CASRPVDTEAFF. The CDR3 nucleotides read TGTGCCAGCAGGCCCGTGGACACTGAAGCTTTCTTT.

This chain joins TRBV10-3 and TRBJ1-2; 7 bases are shared with TRBD1. With 0 bases clipped from V and 6 bases from J, the junction kept 4 bases outside the gene matches. Germline assignment: CDR1 ENHRY and CDR2 SYGVKD. This CDR3 has 14 residues. The CDR3 loop is CAISESGGGNGYTF. Written as DNA, the CDR3 is TGTGCCATCAGTGAGTCAGGGGGCGGTAATGGCTACACCTTC.

The chain links TRBV5-1 to TRBJ2-7; no clear D gene. From germline, CDR1 is SGHRS and CDR2 YFSETQ. The CDR3 contains 11 residues. Between the trimmed V and J ends, which lost 7 bases and 0 bases, there was a span of 5 bases. CDR3 protein: CASRLSYEQYF. The CDR3, as DNA: TGCGCCAGCCGGCTCTCCTACGAGCAGTACTTC. The full variable domain, in which reference TRBV5-1 and TRBJ2-7 provide the parts outside the CDR3, is KAGVTQTPRYLIKTRGQQVTLSCSPISGHRSVSWYQQTPGQGLQFLFEYFSETQRNKGNFPGRFSGRQFSNSRSEMNVSTLELGDSALYLCASRLSYEQYFGPGTRLTVT.

Comments on this clone: Compared with germline, one end of the junction differs, possibly owing to a read error. This chain uses TRBV5-6 with TRBJ2-5; D is uncertain. This CDR3 has 17 amino acids. CDR1 is SGHDT and CDR2 is YYEEEE in the germline V gene. The CDR3: CASNLGGWGSPQETQYF. In nucleotides, the CDR3 is TGTGCCAGCAACTTGGGTGGGTGGGGATCCCCGCAAGAGACCCAGTACTTC.

To note about this clone: The junction does not match germline at one end; this may be a read error. The V gene is TRBV2, the J gene TRBJ2-5, with a weak D call TRBD1 (6 bases). The germline gives CDR1 SNHLY, CDR2 FYNNEI. The CDR3 spans 14 residues. The CDR3 reads CASGTRSVQGTQYF. The DNA of the CDR3 is TGTGCCAGCGGGACACGCTCGGTGCAAGGGACCCAGTACTTC.

The chain employs TRBV27 and TRBJ1-1; D unclear. V shed 6 bases and J shed 12 bases, with 14 bases lying between them. Germline V gives CDR1 MNHEY, CDR2 SMNVEV (reference sequence). This CDR3 is built from 11 residues. Here the CDR3 reads CASSPGDITFF. The CDR3, as DNA: TGTGCCAGCAGCCCCGGGGATATTACTTTCTTT.

V and J are TRBV4-2 and TRBJ2-5, with 10 bases lining up with TRBD2. The J segment lost 3 bases and the V segment lost 4 bases, leaving 8 bases of the junction unmatched. The CDR3 loop spans 16 amino acids. Germline CDR1 and CDR2: LGHNA and YNFKEQ. For the CDR3, the DNA is TGTGCCAGCAGCCTCGAGCGGGAGGGCCGGAAAGAGACCCAGTACTTC. Translated: CASSLEREGRKETQYF.

The chain uses TRBV7-9 and TRBJ2-1, with D uncertain. The germline CDR1 and CDR2 sequences are SEHNR and FQNEAQ (reference sequence). The germline V and J ends were trimmed by 5 bases and 6 bases, with 11 bases remaining between them. This CDR3 spans 13 amino acids. The CDR3 sequence is CASSPPKTNEQFF. Here the CDR3 DNA reads TGTGCCAGCAGCCCCCCAAAGACCAATGAGCAGTTCTTC. The complete variable domain, with remaining parts taken from reference TRBV7-9 and TRBJ2-1, reads DTGVSQNPRHKITKRGQNVTFRCDPISEHNRLYWYRQTLGQGPEFLTYFQNEAQLEKSRLLSDRFSAERPKGSFSTLEIQRTEQGDSAMYLCASSPPKTNEQFFGPGTRLTVL.

The chain is built from TRBV27 and TRBJ2-1; the match to TRBD2 covers 10 bases. V lost 6 bases, J lost 3 bases, and 2 bases stayed unmatched. Looked up from germline, CDR1 is MNHEY and CDR2 is SMNVEV (reference sequence). This CDR3 is 14 amino acids long. The DNA for the CDR3 is TGTGCCAGCAGAGTAGCGGGGGGCTACAATGAGCAGTTCTTC. Translated: CASRVAGGYNEQFF.

The V and J genes are TRBV5-1 and TRBJ2-2; 7 nucleotides match TRBD2. The V segment lost 0 bases and the J segment 0 bases; nucleotides outside the gene matches: 5. CDR1 is SGHRS and CDR2 is YFSETQ in the germline V gene. This CDR3 spans 17 amino acids. The CDR3 sequence: CASSLASSGPNTGELFF. In DNA, the CDR3 is TGCGCCAGCAGCTTGGCCTCTAGCGGACCGAACACCGGGGAGCTGTTTTTT.

The chain has TRBV9 and TRBJ2-7; 8 bases align to TRBD1. After removal of 4 bases from V and 4 bases from J, the junction contained 7 bases not matched to a gene. The V gene's germline CDR1 is SGDLS and CDR2 YYNGEE. The CDR3 sequence is 14 residues long. The CDR3 protein is CASSLGTGRYEQYF. As DNA, the CDR3 is TGTGCCAGCAGCTTAGGGACAGGACGTTACGAGCAGTACTTC.

The chain uses TRBV9 and TRBJ2-7; 7 nucleotides match TRBD1. After removal of 3 bases from V and 5 bases from J, the junction contained 11 bases not matched to a gene. The CDR3 is made up of 15 amino acids. CDR1 and CDR2 from the germline V gene are SGDLS and YYNGEE. The CDR3 coding sequence is TGTGCCAGCAGCGCAGACAGGGTAAACTGGGACGAGCAGTACTTC. Residues: CASSADRVNWDEQYF.

V is TRBV6-1 and J is TRBJ1-1; TRBD1 matches at 10 bases. Germline V gene sequence: CDR1 MNHNS, CDR2 SASEGT. The ends lost 6 bases at V and 8 bases at J; junction bases unmatched: 0. CDR3 length: 11 residues. The CDR3 region is CASRGQGEAFF. Here the CDR3 DNA reads TGTGCCAGCAGGGGACAGGGGGAAGCTTTCTTT.

The gene calls are TRBV5-4 and TRBJ2-1; D gene uncertain. V lost 9 bases to trimming and J lost 0 bases, with 13 bases between them. The CDR3 extends over 14 amino acids. Germline CDR1 SGHNT, CDR2 YYREEE (reference sequence). The CDR3 sequence is CATSTESSYNEQFF. The CDR3 DNA reads TGTGCCACCTCGACTGAGAGCTCCTACAATGAGCAGTTCTTC.

The V call is TRBV5-1, the J call TRBJ2-5, with TRBD2 as a possible D gene (6 bases). Germline assignment: CDR1 SGHRS and CDR2 YFSETQ. This CDR3 comprises 12 residues. V was shortened by 4 bases and J by 5 bases, with 9 bases between the two germline ends. CDR3 sequence reads: CASSLEGETQYF. CDR3 sequence (DNA): TGCGCCAGCAGCCTGGAGGGGGAGACCCAGTACTTC.